Listed below are T cell receptor beta chains from one sample, sequenced in a study of T cell responses to AZD1222 COVID-19 vaccine. Clones were sequenced by immunoSEQ multiplex PCR, and TCRdb holds only the in-frame ones, with some missing. The sample has over 130,000 clones; roughly nine tenths are singletons. The input for sequencing was peripheral blood, taken 28 days after the second AZD1222 dose. The receptors were gathered from an adult who received the AZD1222 COVID-19 vaccine. Both conserved end residues are part of each CDR3. The D gene is left open where the match is weak. A row's size may be missing; if present it is once, few, many or a size class.

size: .; J: TRBJ2-7; D: .; length: 15; V: TRBV9; DNA: TGTGCCAGCAGCGTAGAGGCTAGCGACTCCTACGAGCAGTACTTC; CDR3: CASSVEASDSYEQYF
size: .; J: TRBJ2-3; D: .; length: 16; V: TRBV5-5; DNA: TGTGCCAGCAGCCCTTCTGGCGGCGGGCGGACAGATACGCAGTATTTT; CDR3: CASSPSGGGRTDTQYF
size: .; J: TRBJ1-2; D: .; length: 16; V: TRBV28; DNA: TGTGCCAGCAGTAACTTGGGTCGTAACCGGGTCTATGGCTACACCTTC; CDR3: CASSNLGRNRVYGYTF
size: .; J: TRBJ1-6; D: .; length: 15; V: TRBV6-5; DNA: TGTGCCAGCAGCCCGGACAGTAACCTAAATTCACCCCTCCACTTT; CDR3: CASSPDSNLNSPLHF
size: .; J: TRBJ2-3; D: .; length: 14; V: TRBV19; DNA: TGTGCCAGTAGTATAGATTCGGGGAGGGATACGCAGTATTTT; CDR3: CASSIDSGRDTQYF
size: .; J: TRBJ1-1; D: .; length: 14; V: TRBV19; DNA: TGTGCCAGTAGTCATATGAGGAATTTGGCTGAAGCTTTCTTT; CDR3: CASSHMRNLAEAFF
size: .; J: TRBJ2-3; D: TRBD2; length: 16; V: TRBV12-5; DNA: TGTGCTAGTGGTTTGGTACTAGCGGGGAGGACAGATACGCAGTATTTT; CDR3: CASGLVLAGRTDTQYF
size: .; J: TRBJ1-1; D: .; length: 14; V: TRBV11-2; DNA: TGTGCCAGCAGCCTACCCTTATTGAACACTGAAGCTTTCTTT; CDR3: CASSLPLLNTEAFF
size: .; J: TRBJ1-4; D: .; length: 15; V: TRBV3-1/TRBV3-2; DNA: TGTGCCAGCAGCCAACTCCTGGGAACTAATGAAAAACTGTTTTTT; CDR3: CASSQLLGTNEKLFF
size: once; J: TRBJ1-1; D: .; length: 14; V: TRBV5-8; DNA: TGTGCCAGCAGTTTCAGGATCCTAAACACTGAAGCTTTCTTT; CDR3: CASSFRILNTEAFF
size: .; J: TRBJ1-6; D: TRBD1; length: 15; V: TRBV19; DNA: TGTGCCAGTAGTGCAGGGGGCTTATCAACGCCACCCCTCCACTTT; CDR3: CASSAGGLSTPPLHF
size: .; J: TRBJ2-5; D: TRBD2; length: 15; V: TRBV28; DNA: TGTGCCAGCAGTTCCCTAGCACTAGCGCGTAGGATCCAGTACTTC; CDR3: CASSSLALARRIQYF
size: .; J: TRBJ1-1; D: .; length: 13; V: TRBV5-1; DNA: TGCGCCAGCAGTCGGGCAGGGAACACTGAAGCTTTCTTT; CDR3: CASSRAGNTEAFF
size: .; J: TRBJ2-7; D: TRBD2; length: 15; V: TRBV4-1; DNA: TGCGCCAGCAGCCAAGGCGGGGGGACGTCCTACGAGCAGTACTTC; CDR3: CASSQGGGTSYEQYF
size: once; J: TRBJ2-2; D: .; length: 15; V: TRBV24-1; DNA: TGTGCCACCAGTGCTTTCATCGCGAACACCGGGGAGCTGTTTTTT; CDR3: CATSAFIANTGELFF
size: .; J: TRBJ2-7; D: TRBD1; length: 14; V: TRBV18; DNA: TGTGCCAGCTCACCTTCGACAGGGGTTGACGAGCAGTACTTC; CDR3: CASSPSTGVDEQYF
size: .; J: TRBJ2-3; D: TRBD2; length: 19; V: TRBV28; DNA: TGTGCCAGCAGCCAAGCGGGTGTAGGGCAGCGGGAGCCCATAGATACGCAGTATTTT; CDR3: CASSQAGVGQREPIDTQYF
size: .; J: TRBJ2-7; D: TRBD1; length: 15; V: TRBV5-6; DNA: TGTGCCAGCAACCAAGGGGACAGGGGGCTCTACGAGCAGTACTTC; CDR3: CASNQGDRGLYEQYF
size: .; J: TRBJ2-6; D: .; length: 15; V: TRBV2; DNA: TGTGCCAGCATCGGCCGCTACTCTGGGGCCAACGTCCTGACTTTC; CDR3: CASIGRYSGANVLTF
size: .; J: TRBJ1-1; D: .; length: 14; V: TRBV6-5; DNA: TGTGCCAGCAGTTACTGGGAGGGGACGGGTGAAGCTTTCTTT; CDR3: CASSYWEGTGEAFF
size: few; J: TRBJ1-1; D: .; length: 16; V: TRBV9; DNA: TGTGCCAGCAGCGGAGACAAGTTCACAAGGAACACTGAAGCTTTCTTT; CDR3: CASSGDKFTRNTEAFF
size: .; J: TRBJ1-6; D: .; length: 14; V: TRBV6-5; DNA: TGTGCCAGCAGGTTCGGACGGAATAATTCACCCCTCCACTTT; CDR3: CASRFGRNNSPLHF
size: .; J: TRBJ1-2; D: .; length: 13; V: TRBV10-3; DNA: TGTGCCATCTCTAATATTCCTAACTATGGCTACACCTTC; CDR3: CAISNIPNYGYTF